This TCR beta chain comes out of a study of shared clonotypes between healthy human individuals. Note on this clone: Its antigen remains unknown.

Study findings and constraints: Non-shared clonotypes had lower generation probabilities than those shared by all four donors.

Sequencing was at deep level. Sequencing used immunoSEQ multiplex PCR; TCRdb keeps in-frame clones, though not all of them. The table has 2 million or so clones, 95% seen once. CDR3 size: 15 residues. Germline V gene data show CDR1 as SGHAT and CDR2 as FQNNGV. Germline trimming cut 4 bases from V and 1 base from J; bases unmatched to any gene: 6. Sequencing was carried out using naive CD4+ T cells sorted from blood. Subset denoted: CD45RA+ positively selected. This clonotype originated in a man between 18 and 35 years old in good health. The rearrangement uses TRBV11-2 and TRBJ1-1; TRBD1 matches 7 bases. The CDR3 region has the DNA TGTGCCAGCAGCTCCGGAGACAGGGCGAACACTGAAGCTTTCTTT. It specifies CASSSGDRANTEAFF.